This T cell receptor (beta chain) was identified in a study of control samples from healthy donors and cancer patients. The CDR3 is 17 amino acids. The ends lost 3 bases at V and 0 bases at J; junction bases unmatched: 5. Germline V gene sequence: CDR1 SGDLS, CDR2 YYNGEE. Repertoires were generated with immunoSEQ multiplex PCR, while TCRdb's copy carries only in-frame clones and drops some. The sample records some 25,000 clones, around four fifths being singletons. The chain is built from TRBV9 and TRBJ2-6; 8 bases fit TRBD1. The TCR sequence derives from a man in his 60s with colorectal cancer. The sample consisted of PBMCs. CDR3 bases: TGTGCCAGCAGCGGGACAGGGCCAGCCTCTGGGGCCAACGTCCTGACTTTC. Translating gives CASSGTGPASGANVLTF.